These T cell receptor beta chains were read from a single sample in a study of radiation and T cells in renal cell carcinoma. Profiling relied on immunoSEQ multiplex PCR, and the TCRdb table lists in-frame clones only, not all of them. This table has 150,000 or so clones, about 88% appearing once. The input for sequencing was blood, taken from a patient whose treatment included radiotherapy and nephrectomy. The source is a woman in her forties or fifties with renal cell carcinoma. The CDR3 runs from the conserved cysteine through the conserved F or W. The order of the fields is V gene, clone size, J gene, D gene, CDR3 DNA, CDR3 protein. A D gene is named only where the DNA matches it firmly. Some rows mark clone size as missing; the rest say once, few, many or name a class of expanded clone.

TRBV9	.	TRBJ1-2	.	TGTGCCAGCAGCGCCTTTCCGGGTTCTGGCTACACCTTC	CASSAFPGSGYTF
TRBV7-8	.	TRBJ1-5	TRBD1	TGTGCCAGCAGCTCGGGGGGACAGGGCAATCAGCCCCAGCATTTT	CASSSGGQGNQPQHF
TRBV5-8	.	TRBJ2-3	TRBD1	TGTGCCAGCAGCCCCCCCGCGGGACAGGGGGGTATAGATACGCAGTATTTT	CASSPPAGQGGIDTQYF
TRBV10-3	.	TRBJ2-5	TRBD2	TGTGCCATCAGTGGAGAAGGTAGCGGGGGGCCCGTACAAGAGACCCAGTACTTC	CAISGEGSGGPVQETQYF
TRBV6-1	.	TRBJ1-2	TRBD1	TGTGCCAGCAGTGAAGCGGCGACAGGGAACTATGGCTACACCTTC	CASSEAATGNYGYTF
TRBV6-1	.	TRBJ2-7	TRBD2	TGTGCCAGCAGTGAGGTCCTAGCGGGGACCTACGAGCAGTACTTC	CASSEVLAGTYEQYF
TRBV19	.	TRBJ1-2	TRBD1	TGTGCCAGTAGTATAGGCGCAGGGGGTGACTATGGCTACACCTTC	CASSIGAGGDYGYTF
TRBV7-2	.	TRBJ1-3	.	TGTGCCAGCAGCTTAGTCTCGCGATCCTCTGGAAACACCATATATTTT	CASSLVSRSSGNTIYF
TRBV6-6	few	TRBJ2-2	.	TGTGCCAGCAGTTTTACAGGGGAGGACGGGGAGCTGTTTTTT	CASSFTGEDGELFF
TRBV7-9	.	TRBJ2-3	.	TGTGCCAGCCTAAGGGGTAGCACAGATACGCAGTATTTT	CASLRGSTDTQYF
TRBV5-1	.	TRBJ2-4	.	TGCGCCAGCAGAAGACAGCTCCGAGCCAAAAACATTCAGTACTTC	CASRRQLRAKNIQYF
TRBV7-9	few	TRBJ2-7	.	TGTGCCAGCAGCCAAGTCCACGAGCAGTACTTC	CASSQVHEQYF
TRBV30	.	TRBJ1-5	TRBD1	TGTGCCTGGAGTGAGCCCGACAGGGGTGCTTCTCAGCCCCAGCATTTT	CAWSEPDRGASQPQHF
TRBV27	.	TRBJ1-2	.	TGTGCCAGCAGTCCCCTAGGTGGGGCTTGCACCTTC	CASSPLGGACTF
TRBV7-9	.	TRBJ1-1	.	TGTGCCAGCAGCTTAGCTTCAGGAGGGGTGAGAGCTTTCTTT	CASSLASGGVRAFF
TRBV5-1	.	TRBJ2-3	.	TGCGCCAGCCGTGCGACCGGAACAGATACGCAGTATTTT	CASRATGTDTQYF
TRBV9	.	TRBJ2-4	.	TGTGCCAGCAGCGTAGAAGGCGGCGGAAACATTCAGTACTTC	CASSVEGGGNIQYF
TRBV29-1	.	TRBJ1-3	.	TGCAGCGTCACAGGTTCGTACGGAAACACCATATATTTT	CSVTGSYGNTIYF
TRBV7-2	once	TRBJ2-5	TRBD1	TGTGCCAGCAGCGGGCGACAGGGGGCGCGAGGAGAGACCCAGTACTTC	CASSGRQGARGETQYF
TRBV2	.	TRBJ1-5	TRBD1	TGTGCCAGCAGCGGGACAGCGCAAAATCAGCCCCAGCATTTT	CASSGTAQNQPQHF
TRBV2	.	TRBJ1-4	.	TGTGCCAGCAGTACGGGGCTTTTTAATGAAAAACTGTTTTTT	CASSTGLFNEKLFF
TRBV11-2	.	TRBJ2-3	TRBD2	TGTGCCAGCAGCTTAGGGTTAGCGGGGGCCTGGGATACGCAGTATTTT	CASSLGLAGAWDTQYF
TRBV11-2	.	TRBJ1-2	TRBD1	TGTGCCAGCAGCTTACGGACAGGTGGTGAAGGCTATGGCTACACCTTC	CASSLRTGGEGYGYTF
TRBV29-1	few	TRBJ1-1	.	TGCAGCGTTACAGGGAACACTGAAGCTTTCTTT	CSVTGNTEAFF
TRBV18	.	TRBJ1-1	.	TGTGCCAGCTCACCTCTCCCCTCGGGGGGGAGCACTGAAGCTTTCTTT	CASSPLPSGGSTEAFF
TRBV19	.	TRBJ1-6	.	TGTGCCAGTAGTATCCAGGGGATTTATAATTCACCCCTCCACTTT	CASSIQGIYNSPLHF
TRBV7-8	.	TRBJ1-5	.	TGTGCCAGCAGCTCGCTGGGGGGCCTTAGGAATCAGCCCCAGCATTTT	CASSSLGGLRNQPQHF
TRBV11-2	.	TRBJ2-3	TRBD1	TGTGCCAGCAGCTCCCGGGACAGGGGCACAGATACGCAGTATTTT	CASSSRDRGTDTQYF
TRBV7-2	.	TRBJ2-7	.	TGTGCCAGCAGCCCTCGGCGGGACACCTTGAGCTCCTACGAGCAGTACTTC	CASSPRRDTLSSYEQYF
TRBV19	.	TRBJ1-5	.	TGTGCCAGTAGTGGACGCAACAGCAATCAGCCCCAGCATTTT	CASSGRNSNQPQHF
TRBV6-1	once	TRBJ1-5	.	TGTGCCAGCCTCGCAGGAGGGTTCAATCAGCCCCAGCATTTT	CASLAGGFNQPQHF
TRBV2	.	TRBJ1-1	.	TGTGCCAGCAGTGAGGGTAGGTTCATGAACACTGAAGCTTTCTTT	CASSEGRFMNTEAFF
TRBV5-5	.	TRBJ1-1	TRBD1	TGTGCCAGCAGCGCCTTGACAGGGGCGGGCACTGAAGCTTTCTTT	CASSALTGAGTEAFF
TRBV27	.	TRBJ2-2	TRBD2	TGTGCCAGCAGTCCGGGACTAGCGGGGGGGCTACGGGAAATGGTCGGGGAGCTGTTTTTT	CASSPGLAGGLREMVGELFF
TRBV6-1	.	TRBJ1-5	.	TGTGCCAGCAGTGTCGGACGGTGGCAGCCCCAGCATTTT	CASSVGRWQPQHF
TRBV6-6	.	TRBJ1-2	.	TGTGCCAGCAGGCCCTCCGGGACACCGAACTATGGCTACACCTTC	CASRPSGTPNYGYTF
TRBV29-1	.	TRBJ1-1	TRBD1	TGCAGCGGAACAGGGGTAAAGGGTAACACTGAAGCTTTCTTT	CSGTGVKGNTEAFF
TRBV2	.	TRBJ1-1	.	TGTGCCAGCAGTGACGCGAGGGTGGAAAGCACTGAAGCTTTCTTT	CASSDARVESTEAFF
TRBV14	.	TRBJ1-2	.	TGTGCCAGCAGCCAAGAGGGCGGCTATGGCTACACCTTC	CASSQEGGYGYTF
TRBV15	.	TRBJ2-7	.	TGTGCCACCAGCAGGAGGACATTCTACGAGCAGTACTTC	CATSRRTFYEQYF
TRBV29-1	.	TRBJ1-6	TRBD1	TGCAGCGTAGGGACAGACTATAATTCACCCCTCCACTTT	CSVGTDYNSPLHF
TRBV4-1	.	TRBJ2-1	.	TGCGCCAGCAGCCAACAGGGGCGAATCAATGAGCAGTTCTTC	CASSQQGRINEQFF
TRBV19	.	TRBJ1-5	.	TGTGCCAGTAGTCCGACGGTTAATCAGCCCCAGCATTTT	CASSPTVNQPQHF
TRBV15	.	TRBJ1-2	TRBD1	TGTGCCACCAGCAGGGGGCTCGGGGACAGGAACTATGGCTACACCTTC	CATSRGLGDRNYGYTF
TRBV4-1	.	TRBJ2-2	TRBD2	TGCGCCAGCAGCCCCCGGGAGGGGTCCCACACCGGGGAGCTGTTTTTT	CASSPREGSHTGELFF
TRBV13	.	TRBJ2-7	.	TGTGCCAGCAGCACCTGGACAAGCTACGAGCAGTACTTC	CASSTWTSYEQYF
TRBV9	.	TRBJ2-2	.	TGTGCCAGCAGCGACCCATACACCGGGGAGCTGTTTTTT	CASSDPYTGELFF
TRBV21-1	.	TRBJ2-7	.	TGTGCCAGCAGCAAAGCGCTTTGGGACAGGCCCTACGAGCAGTACTTC	CASSKALWDRPYEQYF
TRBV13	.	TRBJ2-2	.	TGTGCCAGCAGCTACAACTATGCCGGGGAGCTGTTTTTT	CASSYNYAGELFF
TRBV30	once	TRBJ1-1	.	TGTGCCTGGAGTCAACAGAACACTGAAGCTTTCTTT	CAWSQQNTEAFF
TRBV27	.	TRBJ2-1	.	TGTGCCAGCAGTTCCCGGGCCCGCGGTGCCGTAGAGCAGTTCTTC	CASSSRARGAVEQFF
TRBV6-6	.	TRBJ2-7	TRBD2	TGTGCCAGCAGCCTGATAGCGGGGGGGACCGAGCAGTACTTC	CASSLIAGGTEQYF
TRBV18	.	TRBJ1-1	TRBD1	TGTGCCAGCTCAAGGGACAGCAAGAACACTGAAGCTTTCTTT	CASSRDSKNTEAFF
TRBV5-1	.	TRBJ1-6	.	TGCGCCAGCAGCTTGGCGGAGGGTTCACCCCTCCACTTT	CASSLAEGSPLHF
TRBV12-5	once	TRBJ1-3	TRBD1	TGTGCTAGTGGTTTGGCCGGGACAGGGGGCGCGGACACCATATATTTT	CASGLAGTGGADTIYF
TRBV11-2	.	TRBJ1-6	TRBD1	TGTGCCAGCAGCTTAGGGACAGGGCTTTCACCCCTCCACTTT	CASSLGTGLSPLHF
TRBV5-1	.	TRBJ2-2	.	TGCGCCAGCAGCTTGGATAGGGGGTCCGGGGAGCTGTTTTTT	CASSLDRGSGELFF